This T cell receptor beta chain was recovered during a study of blood T cell repertoires in COVID-19. For the study at large: The study drew acute and convalescent COVID-19 samples from the United States, Italy and Spain. PBMCs, B-cell-depleted T cells, or T cells provided the cDNA or gDNA that made up the material.

As originally analysed: It was from reference gene primer amplification that nucleated cell counts were estimated. The data were produced by immunoSEQ multiplex PCR, yet TCRdb's version contains in-frame clones alone and is incomplete. The V and J calls and clone size were taken over from that table, and D and trimming were inferred from the DNA. Here the sample spans 100,000 to 150,000 clones, 86% being singletons. Germline CDR1 is MNHEY and CDR2 is SVGAGI. Deletions cut 2 bases from V and 7 bases from J, with 12 bases between. The CDR3 runs to 14 residues. Sample: peripheral blood. The chain uses TRBV6-5 and TRBJ1-5, with D uncertain. This clonotype originated in a human donor in a cohort sampled during active COVID-19. Here the CDR3 DNA reads TGTGCCAGCAGTTACACGGGAATGGGGCAGCCCCAGCATTTT. Translating gives CASSYTGMGQPQHF.